This T cell receptor (beta chain) emerged from a study of T-cell memory formation after mild COVID-19. 5'RACE with constant-segment primers yielded barcoded, UMI-tagged TCR alpha and TCR beta cDNA libraries. One entry per CDR3 protein, called by TCRdb with MiXCR from the 5' RACE reads. The table includes about 200,000 distinct CDR3 sequences, just over 9.5% detected once. This clonotype was seen a few times. No antigen is known for it. Study outcomes and limitations: Clones shrinking from day 15 to 85 showed even CD4/CD8 mixes; later expanders tilted CD4+. Contracting CD4+ clones sat mainly in CM and EM; CD8+ in EMRA. Researchers could not confirm that second-wave clones peaking on day 37 targeted SARS-CoV-2.

Sequences were obtained from PBMCs or a T cell subset sorted from them (not recorded which). The TCR originated in a young man who had mild COVID-19 (a few samples of this study predate the infection). Cell type and time point are not known.

CDR3 in amino acids: CASSAEGAYNEQFF. In DNA form, the CDR3 reads TGTGCCAGCAGTGCGGAGGGCGCCTACAATGAGCAGTTCTTC. The gene calls are TRBV2 and TRBJ2-1; TRBD2 might be the D (6 bases). V gave up 4 bases and J gave up 2 bases, with 9 bases separating them. This CDR3 contains 14 residues. Per the germline V gene, CDR1 is SNHLY and CDR2 is FYNNEI. Variable domain in full (rest from reference TRBV2 and TRBJ2-1): EPEVTQTPSHQVTQMGQEVILRCVPISNHLYFYWYRQILGQKVEFLVSFYNNEISEKSEIFDDQFSVERPDGSNFTLKIRSTKLEDSAMYFCASSAEGAYNEQFFGPGTRLTVL.